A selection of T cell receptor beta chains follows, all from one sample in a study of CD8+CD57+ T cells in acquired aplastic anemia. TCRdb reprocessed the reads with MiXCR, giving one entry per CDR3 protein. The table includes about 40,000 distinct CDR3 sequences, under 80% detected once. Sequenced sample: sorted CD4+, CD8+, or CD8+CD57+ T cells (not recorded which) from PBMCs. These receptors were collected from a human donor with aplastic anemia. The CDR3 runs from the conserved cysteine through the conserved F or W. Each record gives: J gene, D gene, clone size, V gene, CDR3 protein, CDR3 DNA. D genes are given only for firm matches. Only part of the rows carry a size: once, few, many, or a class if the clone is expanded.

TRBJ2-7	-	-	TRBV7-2	CASSLAGAYEQYF	TGTGCCAGCAGCTTGGCTGGGGCCTACGAGCAGTACTTC
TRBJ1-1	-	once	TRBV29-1	CSVEDQGRGEAFF	TGCAGCGTTGAAGATCAGGGCCGGGGTGAAGCTTTCTTT
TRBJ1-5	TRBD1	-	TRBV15	CATSRTGDNQPQHF	TGTGCCACCAGCAGGACAGGGGACAATCAGCCCCAGCACTTT
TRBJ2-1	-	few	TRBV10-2	CASSQTLSSYNEQFF	TGCGCCAGTAGTCAGACGTTAAGCTCCTACAATGAGCAGTTCTTC
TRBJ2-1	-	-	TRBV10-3	CALRASTEGEQFF	TGTGCCCTCCGGGCATCCACCGAGGGTGAGCAGTTCTTC
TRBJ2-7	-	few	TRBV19	CASRDSYSYEQYF	TGTGCCAGTAGGGACAGCTACTCCTACGAGCAGTACTTC
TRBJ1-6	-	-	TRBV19	CASSIRTGNSPLHF	TGTGCCAGTAGTATACGGACTGGAAATTCACCCCTCCACTTT
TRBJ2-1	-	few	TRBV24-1	CATSDSGTIDEQFF	TGTGCCACCAGTGATTCCGGGACAATTGATGAGCAGTTCTTC
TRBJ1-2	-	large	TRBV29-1	CSVGSGSDKIYGYTF	TGCAGCGTTGGCTCGGGATCGGACAAGATCTATGGCTACACCTTC
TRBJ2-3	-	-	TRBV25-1	CASQSRGGADTQYF	TGTGCCAGTCAGTCCCGGGGTGGTGCGGATACGCAGTATTTT
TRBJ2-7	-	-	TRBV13	CASSLTDISYEQYF	TGTGCCAGCAGCTTAACAGACATCTCCTACGAGCAGTACTTC